Sequencing of this T cell receptor (beta chain) was carried out in a study of shared clonotypes between healthy human individuals. Germline CDR1 MNHEY, CDR2 SVGAGI. V was clipped by 5 bases and J by 1 base, with 12 bases between them. The CDR3 runs to 14 residues. Sequencing used immunoSEQ multiplex PCR; TCRdb keeps in-frame clones, though not all of them. The profile shows around 700,000 clones, 92% of them singletons. Naive CD8 cells lacked CD45RO, underwent positive selection for CCR7 and left out terminally differentiated effector memory CD45RA+ cells. The study enrolled healthy HIV-negative adults without recent acute infections or vaccinations as donors.

The J gene is TRBJ2-7, the V gene TRBV6-5; possible D gene TRBD1, 6 bases. The sample was naive CD8+ T cells sorted from blood. This receptor was taken from a man aged 25-45 years in good health. The CDR3 nucleotides are TGTGCCAGCAGTCTCGGAACAGGGTCCTACGAGCAGTACTTC. Amino acids: CASSLGTGSYEQYF.